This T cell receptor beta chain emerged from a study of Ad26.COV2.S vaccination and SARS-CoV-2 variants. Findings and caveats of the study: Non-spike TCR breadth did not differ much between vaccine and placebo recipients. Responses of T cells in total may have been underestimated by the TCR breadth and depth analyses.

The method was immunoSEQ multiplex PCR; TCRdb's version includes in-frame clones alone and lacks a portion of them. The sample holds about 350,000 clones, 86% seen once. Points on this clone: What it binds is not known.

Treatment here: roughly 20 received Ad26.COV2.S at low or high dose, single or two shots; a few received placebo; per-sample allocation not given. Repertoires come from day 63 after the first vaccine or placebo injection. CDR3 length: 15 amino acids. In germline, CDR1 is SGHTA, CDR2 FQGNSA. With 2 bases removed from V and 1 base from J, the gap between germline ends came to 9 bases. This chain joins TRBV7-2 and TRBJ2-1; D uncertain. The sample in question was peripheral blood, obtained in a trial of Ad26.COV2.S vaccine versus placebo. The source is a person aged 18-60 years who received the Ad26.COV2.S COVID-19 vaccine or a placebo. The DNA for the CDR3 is TGTGCCAGCAGCTTATTTGCGCCTTCCTACAATGAGCAGTTCTTC. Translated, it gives CASSLFAPSYNEQFF.